The 18 T cell receptor beta chains presented below share a single source sample, sequenced in a study of early T cells in non-severe SARS-CoV-2 infection. TCRdb re-analysed the 5' RACE reads in MiXCR, keeping a single row per CDR3 protein. This table has tens of thousands of distinct CDR3 sequences, around 4.6% appearing once. Sample: whole blood. The source is an adult who was a healthcare worker with PCR-confirmed SARS-CoV-2 infection or an uninfected control (not recorded which).

This clonotype was seen many times. The V and J genes are TRBV7-6 and TRBJ2-7; 12 bases agree with TRBD2. CDR1 and CDR2 from the germline V gene are SGHVS and FNYEAQ. V lost 5 bases to trimming and J lost 0 bases; unmatched junction nucleotides: 11. The CDR3 sequence is 18 residues long. CDR3 sequence reads: CASSVLLAGGDNSYEQYF. The CDR3 nucleotides read TGTGCCAGCAGCGTATTACTAGCGGGAGGTGATAACTCCTACGAGCAGTACTTC.

This clonotype was counted many times. This chain connects TRBV5-6 to TRBJ2-7, with 11 bases identical to TRBD1. CDR1 is SGHDT and CDR2 is YYEEEE in the germline V gene. The V and J ends lost 3 bases and 2 bases, in that order; junction bases with no gene match: 1. This CDR3 is 14 amino acids long. The CDR3 DNA is TGTGCCAGCAGCTGGGGACAGGGGGCCTACGAGCAGTACTTC. It specifies CASSWGQGAYEQYF.

Ten or more counts support this clonotype. The J gene is TRBJ2-7, the V gene TRBV20-1; a possible D gene is TRBD2 (5 bases). Germline V gene lookup returns CDR1 DFQATT and CDR2 SNEGSKA (reference sequence). Trimming left V 6 bases short and J 1 base short, with 16 bases between. This CDR3 comprises 14 residues. Written as DNA, the CDR3 is TGCAGTGCCCACCACGGTCGGACTTCCTACGAGCAGTACTTC. It is translated as CSAHHGRTSYEQYF.

This clonotype was recorded at least ten times. The chain combines TRBV27 with TRBJ2-2; 9 bases fit TRBD2. This CDR3 is 16 amino acids long. Looked up from germline, CDR1 is MNHEY and CDR2 is SMNVEV (reference sequence). With 4 bases clipped from V and 6 bases from J, the junction kept 9 bases outside the gene matches. In nucleotides, the CDR3 is TGTGCCAGCAGTTCTCCCTCCCAGCGGGGGGCCGGGGAGCTGTTTTTT. Protein product: CASSSPSQRGAGELFF.

This clonotype was seen ten or more times. The CDR3 nucleotides are TGCAGTGCTAGGAAACCCAGAGAGAACACTGAAGCTTTCTTT. Its protein is CSARKPRENTEAFF. This chain uses TRBV20-1 with TRBJ1-1; D gene uncertain. The CDR3 is 14 residues long. Germline V gene data show CDR1 as DFQATT and CDR2 as SNEGSKA (reference sequence). The V end was cut by 3 bases, the J end by 1 base, with 12 bases between.

This clonotype was counted at least ten times. The rearrangement joins TRBV14 to TRBJ2-3; 7 bases are a match to TRBD2. The length of the CDR3 is 17 residues. Germline V CDR1 and CDR2: SGHDN, FVKESK. The V segment lost 6 bases and the J segment 3 bases; nucleotides outside the gene matches: 15. In DNA, the CDR3 is TGTGCCAGCAGTCTCTGGAATGGCGGGAGCACAACAGATACGCAGTATTTT. The encoded protein is CASSLWNGGSTTDTQYF.

Turning to this clonotype: This may come from a read error, since a much larger clone is one base off. The chain joins TRBV4-2 to TRBJ2-3; D is undetermined. The CDR3 covers 18 residues. Germline V gene sequence: CDR1 LGHNA, CDR2 YNFKEQ. The V end lost 0 bases, the J end lost 4 bases, and 20 bases lay between the germline ends. CDR3 in amino acids: CASSQDHLGTNYADTQYF. The CDR3 region has the DNA TGTGCCAGCAGCCAAGATCACCTTGGAACGAATTATGCAGATACGCAGTATTTT.

This clonotype was found many times. The V and J genes are TRBV10-3 and TRBJ2-7; 7 bases match TRBD2. This CDR3 spans 13 amino acids. Per germline, CDR1 ENHRY and CDR2 SYGVKD. V lost 6 bases, J lost 2 bases, and 4 bases stayed unmatched. CDR3 protein: CAIRREGTYEQYF. The CDR3 nucleotides are TGTGCCATCAGGAGGGAGGGAACCTACGAGCAGTACTTC.

This clonotype was observed at least ten times. This chain joins TRBV6-6 and TRBJ1-5; D perhaps matches TRBD1 (6 bases). The CDR3 spans 13 residues. Trimming cost V 7 bases and J 7 bases, with 14 bases left between them. Looked up from germline, CDR1 is MNHNY and CDR2 is SVGAGI (reference sequence). CDR3 DNA: TGTGCCAGCATCCAAGGCGGGGGCCAGCCCCAGCATTTT. Translated: CASIQGGGQPQHF.

The CDR3 region has the DNA TGTGCCAGCTCACTAGACCAGAACACCGGGGAGCTGTTTTTT. Translated: CASSLDQNTGELFF. The rearrangement uses TRBV18 and TRBJ2-2; D gene uncertain. The CDR3 spans 14 residues. Per the germline V gene, CDR1 is KGHSH and CDR2 is LQKENI. V was cut by 4 bases and J by 1 base, with 7 bases left in between.

The sample holds many counts of this clonotype. The chain links TRBV19 to TRBJ1-2; D not resolved. The length of the CDR3 is 15 residues. Germline assignment: CDR1 LNHDA and CDR2 SQIVND (reference sequence). V was clipped by 4 bases and J by 4 bases, with 16 bases between them. The CDR3 nucleotides read TGTGCCAGTAGTACCCCCCCCCCGGGGAGCTATGGCTACACCTTC. Its translation: CASSTPPPGSYGYTF.

In its sample, this clonotype was seen many times. The rearrangement uses TRBV20-1 and TRBJ2-1; TRBD2 aligns across 10 bases. The V and J ends lost 0 bases and 3 bases, in that order; junction bases with no gene match: 5. CDR1 is DFQATT, CDR2 SNEGSKA, per germline (reference sequence). This CDR3 region has 16 residues. Here the CDR3 reads CSARDRASGGYNEQFF. The DNA of the CDR3 is TGCAGTGCTAGAGATCGAGCTAGCGGGGGCTACAATGAGCAGTTCTTC.

This clonotype was counted a few times. The rearrangement joins TRBV18 to TRBJ2-1; D unresolved. Germline CDR1 is KGHSH and CDR2 is LQKENI. Trimming stripped 4 bases from V and 6 bases from J, with 13 bases between. The CDR3 totals 14 residues. The CDR3 protein is CASSLVPTGNEQFF. CDR3 nucleotide sequence: TGTGCCAGCTCACTTGTCCCAACTGGCAATGAGCAGTTCTTC. The variable domain in full, completed from reference TRBV18 and TRBJ2-1, reads NAGVMQNPRHLVRRRGQEARLRCSPMKGHSHVYWYRQLPEEGLKFMVYLQKENIIDESGMPKERFSAEFPKEGPSILRIQQVVRGDSAAYFCASSLVPTGNEQFFGPGTRLTVL.

This clonotype has just a few counts. J is TRBJ2-7 and V is TRBV29-1, with TRBD2 identical over 7 bases. CDR1 is SQVTM, CDR2 ANQGSEA, per germline. This CDR3 region has 14 residues. Losses at the gene ends were 5 bases for V and 6 bases for J; bases not matched to a gene: 13. The CDR3 is CSVPVSGAPSEQYF. CDR3 nucleotides: TGCAGCGTTCCGGTAAGCGGGGCTCCCTCCGAGCAGTACTTC.

This clonotype was counted many times. V and J are TRBV3-1 and TRBJ2-7; no reliable D call. The CDR3 is made up of 13 amino acids. Germline CDR1 is LGHDT and CDR2 is YNNKEL (reference sequence). V was pared by 0 bases and J by 3 bases, with 6 bases between. The CDR3 DNA reads TGTGCCAGCAGCCAAGATGTCAACTACGAGCAGTACTTC. It codes for CASSQDVNYEQYF.

There are a few counts of this clonotype. V gene TRBV10-2 combines with J gene TRBJ2-7, with a weak D call TRBD1 (6 bases). This CDR3 has 11 amino acids. Trimming shortened V by 11 bases and J by 2 bases, and 10 bases separated the two germline ends. The germline V gene has CDR1 WSHSY and CDR2 SAAADI. The CDR3 nucleotides are TGCGCCGTCCGGGACACCTACGAGCAGTACTTC. Encoded protein: CAVRDTYEQYF.

This clonotype was seen many times. The chain links TRBV11-2 to TRBJ2-7; D gene ambiguous. With 1 base removed from V and 4 bases from J, the gap between germline ends came to 11 bases. There are 14 residues in the CDR3. Per the germline V gene, CDR1 is SGHAT and CDR2 is FQNNGV. CDR3 DNA sequence: TGTGCCAGCAGCTTAGTCTCGGAAGTGTACGAGCAGTACTTC. Protein product: CASSLVSEVYEQYF.

This clonotype was counted between two and nine times. This chain links TRBV6-1 with TRBJ1-5; D is undetermined. Trimming shortened V by 0 bases and J by 9 bases, and 9 bases separated the two germline ends. Germline V gene data show CDR1 as MNHNS and CDR2 as SASEGT. The CDR3 is 13 residues long. CDR3 nucleotide sequence: TGTGCCAGCAGTGAAGCGCGGGGTACGCCCCAGCATTTT. It yields the protein CASSEARGTPQHF.